The TCR beta chain described here comes from a study of T-cell reconstitution after alpha-beta-depleted transplantation in children. TCRbeta library construction was performed incorporating unique molecular identifiers. Using its own MiXCR run on the PCR reads, TCRdb lists one record per CDR3 protein. Of around 580,000 distinct CDR3 sequences in the sample, over 20% are singletons; the top ten hold 30% to 45%. This clonotype was recorded only once. Its antigen remains unidentified. Findings and limits, study-wide: T-cell counts and diversity were attributed mostly to newly produced T cells one year after transplant.

Germline loops: CDR1 SGHVS, CDR2 FQNEAQ. The V gene lost 2 bases and the J gene lost 11 bases, with 10 bases spanning the gap. This CDR3 spans 12 amino acids. The receptor was isolated from a boy younger than two with Wiskott-Aldrich syndrome, due to receive a stem cell transplant. J is TRBJ2-1 and V is TRBV7-8; D not resolved. Sequenced here: PBMCs, sampled before TCRalphabeta/CD19-depleted stem cell transplant. The CDR3 loop is CASSLSGSQQFF. CDR3 nucleotides: TGTGCCAGCAGCTTATCGGGTAGCCAGCAGTTCTTC. The full variable domain, its missing parts supplied by reference TRBV7-8 and TRBJ2-1, is GAGVSQSPRYKVAKRGQDVALRCDPISGHVSLFWYQQALGQGPEFLTYFQNEAQLDKSGLPSDRFFAERPEGSVSTLKIQRTQQEDSAVYLCASSLSGSQQFFGPGTRLTVL.